One sample yielded the 18 T cell receptor beta chains listed below, sequenced in a study of T cells in Graves' hyperthyroidism and ophthalmopathy. The source material, RNA transcripts, was used to amplify TCR beta CDR3 regions. The HTBI primer set was used in a first-round RT-PCR of the TCR CDR3. TCRdb processed the multiplex PCR reads anew with MiXCR; each CDR3 protein has one entry. The table records about 500,000 distinct CDR3 sequences, 35% to 50% of them present only once. The sample comprised peripheral blood or thyroid tissue (not recorded which). These receptors all stem from an adult woman with Graves' disease, either hyperthyroidism or ophthalmopathy (not recorded which).

The sample holds many counts of this clonotype. The rearrangement joins TRBV27 to TRBJ1-2, with a tentative D call TRBD1 (6 bases). CDR1 is MNHEY, CDR2 SMNVEV, per germline (reference sequence). The V end was cut by 3 bases, the J end by 2 bases, with 10 bases between. This CDR3 region has 14 residues. CDR3 in amino acids: CASSFLTGNYGYTF. The CDR3 coding sequence is TGTGCCAGCAGTTTCCTCACAGGGAACTATGGCTACACCTTC.

This clonotype came up a few times. The V and J genes are TRBV2 and TRBJ2-3; D remains unclear. The V end was cut by 6 bases, the J end by 4 bases, with 5 bases between. The CDR3 is 11 amino acids. Germline loops: CDR1 SNHLY, CDR2 FYNNEI. The DNA for the CDR3 is TGTGCCAGCAGCCAGGCAGATACGCAGTATTTT. Encoded protein: CASSQADTQYF.

This clonotype was seen ten or more times. The chain has TRBV6-5 and TRBJ1-1; the match to TRBD1 covers 7 bases. J was trimmed by 1 base and V by 4 bases; bases with no gene match: 6. Germline assignment: CDR1 MNHEY and CDR2 SVGAGI. The CDR3 loop spans 15 amino acids. CDR3 loop: CASSSNRGSNTEAFF. The CDR3 DNA follows: TGTGCCAGCAGTTCCAACAGGGGCTCGAACACTGAAGCTTTCTTT.

The chain uses TRBV9 and TRBJ2-7; unclear D gene. V shed 3 bases and J shed 7 bases, with 11 bases lying between them. CDR1 and CDR2 (germline): SGDLS, YYNGEE. This CDR3 has 12 residues. The CDR3 coding sequence is TGTGCCAGCAGCGAGGGCCTACTGGAGCAGTACTTC. Encoded protein: CASSEGLLEQYF.

The chain uses TRBV9 and TRBJ2-5, with D possibly being TRBD1 or TRBD2 (5 bases each). This CDR3 contains 18 residues. Germline CDR1 and CDR2: SGDLS and YYNGEE. Trimming took off 4 bases at V and 1 base at J, with 23 bases between the two ends. The CDR3 is CASSYGIGVDVGQETQYF. The CDR3 DNA is TGTGCCAGCAGCTACGGGATAGGGGTTGACGTTGGCCAAGAGACCCAGTACTTC.

The rearrangement uses TRBV6-5 and TRBJ1-6; possibly TRBD1 for D (5 bases). Germline CDR1 reads MNHEY; CDR2 reads SVGAGI. The CDR3 has 12 amino acids. V lost 2 bases to trimming and J lost 12 bases, with 8 bases between them. CDR3 in DNA: TGTGCCAGCAGTTACGGGGGAGAACCCCTCCACTTT. Amino acids: CASSYGGEPLHF.

Concerning this clonotype: The final CDR3 position lacks the conserved phenylalanine or tryptophan, pointing to a likely read error. The DNA is left out, because the CDR3 cannot be placed on it with certainty; the CDR3 is given as TCRdb lists it. The chain links TRBV5-1 to TRBJ1-2. 9 amino acids form the CDR3, both terminal residues included. Germline V gene lookup returns CDR1 SGHRS and CDR2 YFSETQ. The chain's CDR3 is CASSLGRMY.

The rearrangement joins TRBV6-1 to TRBJ1-5; weak D call: TRBD1 (5 bases). Per germline, CDR1 MNHNS and CDR2 SASEGT. This CDR3 spans 15 amino acids. Trimming shortened V by 8 bases and J by 5 bases, and 19 bases separated the two germline ends. For the CDR3, the DNA is TGTGCCAGCGGGGGACTGGCGGAATACGATCAGCCCCAGCATTTT. Its protein product is CASGGLAEYDQPQHF.

The chain has TRBV10-3 and TRBJ1-2; the match to TRBD1 covers 10 bases. The germline gives CDR1 ENHRY, CDR2 SYGVKD. Trimming at V came to 6 bases and at J to 2 bases, leaving 3 bases not matched to a gene. The CDR3 totals 14 residues. The CDR3 DNA follows: TGTGCCATCAGGTCGGACAGGGGGAACTATGGCTACACCTTC. Translating gives CAIRSDRGNYGYTF.

The chain couples TRBV19 to TRBJ1-5, with D possibly matching TRBD1 (6 bases). Looked up from germline, CDR1 is LNHDA and CDR2 is SQIVND (reference sequence). Trimming removed 4 bases from V and 5 bases from J, with 12 bases in between. This CDR3 contains 14 residues. The CDR3 spells CASSTQGIDQPQHF. DNA for the CDR3: TGTGCCAGTAGTACACAGGGTATCGATCAGCCCCAGCATTTT.

This clonotype was picked up one time. J is TRBJ2-6 and V is TRBV7-9; D remains ambiguous. Germline assignment: CDR1 SEHNR and CDR2 FQNEAQ (reference sequence). The CDR3 is 10 residues long. Trimming took 5 bases from V and 16 from J, leaving 9 bases between them. The CDR3 DNA reads TGTGCCAGCAGCATCCCCGGACTGACTTTC. This sequence encodes CASSIPGLTF.

This sequence joins TRBV5-8 and TRBJ2-5, with 7 positions matching TRBD2. Germline V gene sequence: CDR1 SGHTS, CDR2 YDEGEE. This CDR3 contains 15 residues. J gave up 4 bases and V 0 bases, and 6 bases lay outside the gene matches. The CDR3 coding sequence is TGTGCCAGCAGCTTGGGACGAACGGGGGGAGAGACCCAGTACTTC. This sequence encodes CASSLGRTGGETQYF.

This CDR3 is CASSLSPGRFEPLHF. The CDR3 nucleotides are TGTGCCAGCAGCTTAAGCCCCGGGAGGTTTGAGCCCCTCCACTTT. J is TRBJ1-6 and V is TRBV7-2; the D is unclear. V shed 2 bases and J shed 13 bases, with 18 bases lying between them. The CDR3 is 15 amino acids. CDR1 is SGHTA and CDR2 is FQGNSA in the germline V gene.

This chain links TRBV24-1 with TRBJ2-7; the D gene could be TRBD1 or TRBD2 (5 bases each). The ends were cut back, 4 bases at V and 5 bases at J, with 20 bases in the middle. From germline, CDR1 is KGHDR and CDR2 SFDVKD. The CDR3 has 16 amino acids. The CDR3 DNA sequence: TGTGCCACCAGTGAGTCAACAGGCAATCAGAGGGACGAGCAGTACTTC. Amino acids: CATSESTGNQRDEQYF.

This sequence joins TRBV19 and TRBJ1-2; D unclear. The CDR3 totals 13 residues. V dropped 2 bases and J dropped 4 bases, with 8 bases sitting between them. Germline V gives CDR1 LNHDA, CDR2 SQIVND (reference sequence). CDR3 nucleotides: TGTGCCAGTAGTATAACGGGCGGCTATGGCTACACCTTC. It translates to CASSITGGYGYTF.

The J gene is TRBJ1-5, the V gene TRBV2; no clear D. This CDR3 spans 18 amino acids. Germline assignment: CDR1 SNHLY and CDR2 FYNNEI. V shed 0 bases and J shed 0 bases, with 15 bases lying between them. The CDR3 here is CASSEARSQFYSNQPQHF. CDR3 sequence (DNA): TGTGCCAGCAGTGAAGCGCGGTCCCAGTTCTATAGCAATCAGCCCCAGCATTTT.

In regard to this clonotype: A much larger clone sits a single nucleotide away, making a read error possible. The CDR3 does not end in the conserved phenylalanine or tryptophan, so this is likely a read error. The genes are TRBV2 and TRBJ2-7; 9 nucleotides align to TRBD1. V trimming: 7 bases; J trimming: 6 bases; junction bases outside the gene matches: 4. CDR1 is SNHLY and CDR2 is FYNNEI in the germline V gene. The CDR3 covers 12 residues. The CDR3 here is CASTRTGAEQYL. The DNA for the CDR3 is TGTGCCAGCACCAGGACAGGGGCCGAGCAGTACCTC.

This clonotype came up many times. The chain joins TRBV20-1 to TRBJ1-6; a weak D match, TRBD1 (5 bases). The length of the CDR3 is 14 residues. V lost 4 bases, J lost 10 bases, and 17 bases lay in between. Germline CDR1 and CDR2: DFQATT and SNEGSKA (reference sequence). As DNA, the CDR3 is TGCAGTGCTACAAGGACGGAGGGGATCTCACCCCTCCACTTT. Translation gives CSATRTEGISPLHF.